This T cell receptor (beta chain) was retrieved from a study of T-cell reconstitution after alpha-beta-depleted transplantation in children. This clonotype was found many times. Its antigen is unidentified. General study findings and limits: After transplant, at about two months, alpha-beta T cells were reportedly derived from several hundred expanded graft clones. Some patients showed high day-60 TCRbeta diversity, which derived from surviving recipient T cells and thymic progenitors. Among T cells one year after transplant, newly produced cells accounted for most counts and diversity.

This CDR3 spans 12 amino acids. The germline CDR1 and CDR2 sequences are SGHVS and FNYEAQ. Deletions cut 6 bases from V and 5 bases from J, with 9 bases between. For TCRbeta, the library was prepared with unique molecular identifiers. One entry per CDR3 protein, called by TCRdb with MiXCR from the PCR reads. The repertoire has tens of thousands of distinct CDR3 sequences, roughly 4.9% of them found once; the top ten carry 15% to 20%. The source of this sequence is a boy in the first two years of life who had a stem cell transplant for acute myeloid leukemia, so the T cells may come from the graft donor. The chain couples TRBV7-6 to TRBJ2-3; D call uncertain. Sequenced material: PBMCs, mostly from graft donor cells, taken 180 days after TCRalphabeta/CD19-depleted stem cell transplant. The CDR3 DNA is TGTGCCAGCAGTCAGAGAAGAGATACGCAGTATTTT. Residues: CASSQRRDTQYF.